The 6 T cell receptor beta chains below were found in one sample sequenced in a study of blood T cell repertoires in COVID-19. Assay used: immunoSEQ multiplex PCR; TCRdb lists only in-frame clones, some missing. The sample includes some 200,000 clones, about 89% of them seen just once. Source material: peripheral blood. Every receptor here comes from a woman aged 35 to 49 with acute or convalescent COVID-19.

For the CDR3, the DNA is TGTGCCAGTAGTCACCGGACAGGGGCTGGAAACACCATATATTTT. Amino acids: CASSHRTGAGNTIYF. This chain joins TRBV19 and TRBJ1-3, with 9 bases aligning to TRBD1. This CDR3 is 15 amino acids long. Germline values: CDR1 LNHDA, CDR2 SQIVND (reference sequence). V lost 5 bases to trimming and J lost 2 bases; unmatched junction nucleotides: 4.

The chain links TRBV6-6 to TRBJ2-7, with TRBD2 as a possible D gene (6 bases). The CDR3 is 15 residues long. Trimming left V 0 bases short and J 4 bases short, with 13 bases between. CDR1 and CDR2 from the germline V gene are MNHNY and SVGAGI (reference sequence). CDR3 DNA sequence: TGTGCCAGCAGTTACTCGATGGTGGCGGGGTACGAGCAGTACGTC. This encodes CASSYSMVAGYEQYV.

The CDR3 loop reads CASSLYELTGSGGELFF. The DNA for the CDR3 is TGCGCCAGCAGCCTCTACGAACTGACGGGGAGCGGCGGGGAGCTGTTTTTT. The gene calls are TRBV4-1 and TRBJ2-2, with D perhaps TRBD2 (5 bases). The CDR3 is 17 amino acids. V was clipped by 4 bases and J by 7 bases, with 22 bases between them. Germline V CDR1 and CDR2: MGHRA, YSYEKL.

The chain recombines TRBV15 with TRBJ1-6; D call uncertain. This CDR3 contains 16 residues. Germline CDR1 LNHNV, CDR2 YYDKDF (reference sequence). Trimming cost V 0 bases and J 4 bases, with 10 bases left between them. Here the CDR3 DNA reads TGTGCCACCAGCAGAGAGCCGGGAGATTATAATTCACCCCTCCACTTT. Translation gives CATSREPGDYNSPLHF.

The genes are TRBV5-6 and TRBJ2-7; 8 bases are shared with TRBD2. The length of the CDR3 is 14 residues. The V gene's germline CDR1 is SGHDT and CDR2 YYEEEE. V lost 1 base and J lost 2; bases outside the gene matches: 2. Here the CDR3 DNA reads TGTGCCAGCAGCTTGCCCGGGGGGGCCTACGAGCAGTACGTC. Amino acids: CASSLPGGAYEQYV.

This clone has a handful of counts. V and J are TRBV5-1 and TRBJ1-1; 7 bases fit TRBD1. The ends lost 5 bases at V and 1 base at J; junction bases unmatched: 11. Germline V gives CDR1 SGHRS, CDR2 YFSETQ. There are 16 residues in the CDR3. CDR3 sequence: CASSPLRQGTNTEAFF. The CDR3 DNA follows: TGCGCCAGCAGTCCCCTTCGACAGGGAACGAACACTGAAGCTTTCTTT.